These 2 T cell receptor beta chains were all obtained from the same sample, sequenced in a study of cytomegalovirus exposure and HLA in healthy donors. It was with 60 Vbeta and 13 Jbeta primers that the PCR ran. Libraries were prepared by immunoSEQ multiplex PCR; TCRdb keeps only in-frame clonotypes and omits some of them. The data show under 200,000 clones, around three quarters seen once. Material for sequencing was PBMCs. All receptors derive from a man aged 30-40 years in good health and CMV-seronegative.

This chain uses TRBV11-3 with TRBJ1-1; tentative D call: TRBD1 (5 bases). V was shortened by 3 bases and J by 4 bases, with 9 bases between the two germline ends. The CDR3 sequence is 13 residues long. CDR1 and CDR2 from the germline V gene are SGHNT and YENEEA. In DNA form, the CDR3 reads TGTGCCAGCAGCTTTATCGGGGGCACTGAAGCTTTCTTT. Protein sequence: CASSFIGGTEAFF.

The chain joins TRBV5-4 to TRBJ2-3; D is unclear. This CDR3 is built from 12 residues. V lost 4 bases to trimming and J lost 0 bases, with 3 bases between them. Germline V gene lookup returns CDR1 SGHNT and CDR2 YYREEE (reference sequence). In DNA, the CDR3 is TGTGCCAGCAGCCAGAGCACAGATACGCAGTATTTT. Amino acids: CASSQSTDTQYF.